A single sample is the source of the 19 T cell receptor beta chains below, sequenced in a study of blood T cells in healthy people across ages. It was with a sample-barcoded 5' primer and a J-beta primer mix that a second PCR of roughly 6 to 11 cycles was run. TCRdb re-derived calls from the 5' RACE reads in MiXCR, one entry per CDR3 protein. The sample contains more than 800,000 distinct CDR3 sequences, under 45% of which appear only once. Sequenced material: blood. The receptors stem from a woman between 55 and 75 years old in good health.

This chain connects TRBV20-1 to TRBJ2-7, with 8 bases that match TRBD2. V lost 6 bases and J lost 3; bases outside the gene matches: 4. This CDR3 region has 12 residues. Looked up from germline, CDR1 is DFQATT and CDR2 is SNEGSKA (reference sequence). CDR3 in amino acids: CSATREGYEQYF. The DNA of the CDR3 is TGCAGTGCCACCCGGGAGGGCTACGAGCAGTACTTC.

The chain joins TRBV9 to TRBJ2-1, with 10 bases matching TRBD2. The V segment lost 10 bases and the J segment 10 bases; nucleotides outside the gene matches: 17. The length of the CDR3 is 15 residues. Per the germline V gene, CDR1 is SGDLS and CDR2 is YYNGEE. The CDR3 nucleotides are TGTGCCGGCACCCGAGGGCTAGCGGGAGTGAGGGAGCAGTTCTTC. The encoded protein is CAGTRGLAGVREQFF.

The rearrangement uses TRBV29-1 and TRBJ2-1; 9 bases map to TRBD1. The CDR3 length is 14 residues. With 7 bases clipped from V and 8 bases from J, the junction kept 12 bases outside the gene matches. Germline V gene sequence: CDR1 SQVTM, CDR2 ANQGSEA. CDR3 region: CSAAIGTGRDEQFF. CDR3 nucleotides: TGCAGCGCTGCAATCGGGACAGGGAGGGATGAGCAGTTCTTC.

This sequence joins TRBV6-1 and TRBJ1-2, with 7 bases matching TRBD1. The germline CDR1 and CDR2 sequences are MNHNS and SASEGT. V gave up 5 bases and J gave up 6 bases; unmatched junction bases: 6. The CDR3 has 13 amino acids. In nucleotides, the CDR3 is TGTGCCAGCAGTCCGACGGACAGGCATGGCTACACCTTC. It yields the protein CASSPTDRHGYTF.

This clonotype appeared a single time. The chain is built from TRBV7-9 and TRBJ2-1; TRBD2 aligns across 8 bases. This CDR3 contains 16 residues. Trimming cost V 5 bases and J 6 bases; bases outside gene matches: 12. Germline V gene data show CDR1 as SEHNR and CDR2 as FQNEAQ (reference sequence). The CDR3 DNA reads TGTGCCAGCAGCCCAGCGGGACTAGTGGGCGTCAATGAGCAGTTCTTC. Protein: CASSPAGLVGVNEQFF.

There are a few counts of this clonotype. The chain carries TRBV6-1 and TRBJ2-7; TRBD2 matches 8 bases. There are 12 residues in the CDR3. Germline CDR1 and CDR2: MNHNS and SASEGT. After removal of 10 bases from V and 3 bases from J, the junction contained 5 bases not matched to a gene. The CDR3 DNA is TGTGCCACAAGGACTAGCAACTACGAGCAGTACTTC. Amino acid sequence: CATRTSNYEQYF.

The chain links TRBV6-4 to TRBJ2-5, with 8 bases that match TRBD2. Germline values: CDR1 MRHNA, CDR2 SNTAGT. Trimming removed 6 bases from V and 11 bases from J; junction bases left unmatched: 17. The CDR3 runs 15 residues. In nucleotides, the CDR3 is TGTGCCAGCAGCGCCAGGGCGGGAGGCCCAAATGAGCAGTACTTC. Its translation: CASSARAGGPNEQYF.

The chain has TRBV18 and TRBJ2-6; D is unclear. V shed 8 bases and J shed 1 base, with 6 bases lying between them. The CDR3 spans 13 residues. Germline CDR1 reads KGHSH; CDR2 reads LQKENI. This CDR3 is CASGESGANVLTF. The CDR3 DNA is TGTGCCAGCGGGGAATCTGGGGCCAACGTCCTGACTTTC.

This clonotype was counted between two and nine times. V usage is TRBV10-3 and J usage is TRBJ1-1, with D possibly TRBD1 on 5 matching bases. The germline V gene encodes CDR1 ENHRY and CDR2 SYGVKD. Trimming removed 2 bases at V and 1 base at J, with 8 bases between. There are 14 residues in the CDR3. CDR3 protein: CAISEPGTNTEAFF. The CDR3 nucleotides are TGTGCCATCAGTGAGCCTGGGACGAACACTGAAGCTTTCTTT.

The chain joins TRBV6-6 to TRBJ1-1; the D is unclear. V was trimmed by 8 bases and J by 1 base, leaving 11 bases between them. The length of the CDR3 is 13 residues. Germline CDR1 and CDR2: MNHNY and SVGAGI (reference sequence). The CDR3 here is CASATPENTEAFF. Written as DNA, the CDR3 is TGTGCCAGCGCGACCCCAGAGAACACTGAAGCTTTCTTT.

This clonotype was counted only a few times. The chain carries TRBV29-1 and TRBJ2-7, with TRBD2 identical over 7 bases. Trimming removed 7 bases from V and 12 bases from J; junction bases left unmatched: 9. CDR1 is SQVTM and CDR2 is ANQGSEA in the germline V gene. This CDR3 has 10 amino acids. CDR3 region: CSGATSVTYF. CDR3 in DNA: TGCAGCGGGGCAACTAGCGTGACGTACTTC.

V is TRBV9 and J is TRBJ2-7; D ambiguous. Germline V CDR1 and CDR2: SGDLS, YYNGEE. The CDR3 totals 15 residues. V shed 2 bases and J shed 4 bases, with 16 bases lying between them. This CDR3 is CASSVDPGRVYEQYF. The CDR3 nucleotides read TGTGCCAGCAGCGTCGATCCAGGTCGCGTTTACGAGCAGTACTTC.

V usage is TRBV28 and J usage is TRBJ2-5; D is perhaps TRBD1 (5 bases). CDR1 and CDR2 (germline): MDHEN, SYDVKM. The V end lost 3 bases, the J end lost 5 bases, and 16 bases lay between the germline ends. The CDR3 has 15 residues. The CDR3 coding sequence is TGTGCCAGCAGTTTTTCGGGCCTCAAGGGGGAGACCCAGTACTTC. This encodes CASSFSGLKGETQYF. Drawing the rest from reference TRBV28 and TRBJ2-5, the complete variable domain is DVKVTQSSRYLVKRTGEKVFLECVQDMDHENMFWYRQDPGLGLRLIYFSYDVKMKEKGDIPEGYSVSREKKERFSLILESASTNQTSMYLCASSFSGLKGETQYFGPGTRLLVL.

The genes are TRBV25-1 and TRBJ2-1; TRBD2 aligns across 9 bases. Germline CDR1 and CDR2: MGHDK and SYGVNS. The CDR3 has 15 residues. The trim removed 8 bases at V and 0 bases at J, leaving 5 bases unmatched. The CDR3 region has the DNA TGTGCCAGCTCCAAGCGGGAGGCCTCCTACAATGAGCAGTTCTTC. Translated: CASSKREASYNEQFF.

The genes are TRBV5-1 and TRBJ2-1; D is perhaps TRBD1 (6 bases). V lost 4 bases and J 4 bases, leaving 18 bases between the germline ends. Germline values: CDR1 SGHRS, CDR2 YFSETQ. This CDR3 has 16 amino acids. CDR3 loop: CASSLSRQARYNEQFF. DNA of the CDR3: TGCGCCAGCAGCCTATCCCGACAGGCGAGATACAATGAGCAGTTCTTC.

The rearrangement uses TRBV20-1 and TRBJ2-7; a weak D match, TRBD1 (8 bases). The CDR3 extends over 16 amino acids. Trimming pared 6 bases from V and 4 bases from J, leaving 25 bases between. Germline CDR1 and CDR2: DFQATT and SNEGSKA (reference sequence). The CDR3 is CSAKDQTGQGGYEQYF. For the CDR3, the DNA is TGCAGTGCGAAAGACCAAACCGGACAGGGAGGGTACGAGCAGTACTTC.

This chain joins TRBV12-3 or TRBV12-4 and TRBJ2-6, with 7 positions matching TRBD1. The V gene end was trimmed by 11 bases and the J gene end by 7 bases; junction bases not matched to a gene: 5. The CDR3 extends over 12 amino acids. The CDR3 DNA is TGTGCCGTAAGACAGGGAGCCAACGTCCTGACTTTC. Its protein is CAVRQGANVLTF.

The V gene is TRBV7-9, the J gene TRBJ2-3; 8 bases match TRBD2. The germline V gene encodes CDR1 SEHNR and CDR2 FQNEAQ (reference sequence). The CDR3 runs 16 residues. Trimming removed 5 bases from V and 0 bases from J; junction bases left unmatched: 7. CDR3 region: CASSKGLAFSTDTQYF. For the CDR3, the DNA is TGTGCCAGCAGCAAAGGACTAGCCTTTAGCACAGATACGCAGTATTTT.

CDR3 in DNA: TGTGCCAGCAGTTTATTCAGGGGGCGGAAGGAGCAGTTCTTC. Encoded protein: CASSLFRGRKEQFF. The V call is TRBV27, the J call TRBJ2-1; 8 bases agree with TRBD1. Trimming at V came to 1 base and at J to 10 bases, leaving 6 bases not matched to a gene. Germline V CDR1 and CDR2: MNHEY, SMNVEV (reference sequence). The CDR3 loop spans 14 amino acids.